The clone carrying this T cell receptor beta chain showed up just a few times. Its antigen is still unknown. This sample was taken from a study of T cells after yellow fever vaccination. At the level of the study: The SMART-Seq v4 Ultra Low Input method served to prepare the low-cell-number fractions. General study results and limits: Weaker overall, the secondary response nonetheless peaked faster (day 5 versus 15).

CDR1 and CDR2 from the germline V gene are SGHVS and FQNEAQ. The CDR3 runs 16 residues. Trimming removed 5 bases from V and 1 base from J; junction bases left unmatched: 11. TCR cDNA, made by 5'RACE template switching, carried an added universal primer site and UMIs. TCRdb ran MiXCR on the 5' RACE reads and lists one entry per CDR3 protein. The profile shows around 340,000 distinct CDR3 sequences, 8.7% of them singletons. This chain uses TRBV7-8 with TRBJ2-7; 7 bases match TRBD2. This clonotype was obtained from a man aged 18-30 years who received the YFV17D yellow fever vaccine. The sample consisted of PBMCs, taken on the day of the first yellow fever vaccination. This CDR3 reads CASSARSLANSYEQYV. As DNA, the CDR3 is TGTGCCAGCAGCGCCCGATCACTAGCGAATTCCTACGAGCAGTACGTC.